Sequencing of this T cell receptor (beta chain) was carried out in a study of blood T cell repertoires in COVID-19. Germline V gene data show CDR1 as SGHNT and CDR2 as YENEEA. The CDR3 is 15 amino acids. The V gene end was trimmed by 7 bases and the J gene end by 5 bases; junction bases not matched to a gene: 9. Per the study methods: It was from reference gene primer amplification that nucleated cell counts were estimated. Data came from immunoSEQ multiplex PCR; TCRdb stores just in-frame clones and leaves some out. That table furnishes V, J and clone size, whereas the DNA furnished D and trimming. Among over 140,000 clones listed, around 79% were seen once.

The source of this sequence is a woman between 45 and 60 years old who had recovered from COVID-19. The V call is TRBV11-3, the J call TRBJ2-5; 11 nucleotides agree with TRBD2. The sample comprised PBMCs or T cells enriched from blood (not recorded which). The DNA for the CDR3 is TGTGCCAGCACCATTGTAGCGGGGGGGCTGGAGACCCAGTACTTC. Its protein is CASTIVAGGLETQYF.